These 3 T cell receptor beta chains were all obtained from the same sample, sequenced in a study of a mutant IDH1 vaccine in newly diagnosed glioma. Time point: week 11, during vaccination. The vaccine gave 300 ug of a 20-mer mutant IDH1 peptide subcutaneously per dose. Their specific antigens are unknown. Measured with immunoSEQ multiplex PCR; TCRdb has only the in-frame clones, and not every one. The table has some 40,000 clones, roughly 80% seen once. The sequenced sample was peripheral blood mononuclear cells (PBMCs), obtained from a glioma patient whose treatment included an IDH1 peptide vaccine. The receptors originated from a woman aged 30 to 39 with glioma. Some clones in this sample may be carry-over from other donors' samples.

This clone was counted between two and nine times. A read error may account for a junction end that differs from germline. The V gene is TRBV7-9, the J gene TRBJ2-2; TRBD1 aligns across 7 bases. Germline CDR1 is SEHNR and CDR2 is FQNEAQ (reference sequence). This CDR3 has 14 amino acids. This chain's CDR3 is CASSQTGNAGELFF. Written as DNA, the CDR3 is TGTGCCAGCAGCCAGACAGGGAACGCCGGGGAGCTGTTTTTT.

The chain uses TRBV7-8 and TRBJ1-2; tentative D call: TRBD1 (5 bases). CDR1 and CDR2 from the germline V gene are SGHVS and FQNEAQ. Trimming cost V 4 bases and J 8 bases, with 23 bases left between them. CDR3 length: 16 amino acids. Here the CDR3 reads CASSSFPDPGPHGYTF. DNA of the CDR3: TGTGCCAGCAGCTCCTTCCCCGACCCGGGACCCCACGGCTACACCTTC. Full variable domain (rest looked up from reference TRBV7-8 and TRBJ1-2): GAGVSQSPRYKVAKRGQDVALRCDPISGHVSLFWYQQALGQGPEFLTYFQNEAQLDKSGLPSDRFFAERPEGSVSTLKIQRTQQEDSAVYLCASSSFPDPGPHGYTFGSGTRLTVV.

The table lists this clone with a few counts. This chain connects TRBV6-5 to TRBJ1-5; D is uncertain. The germline V gene has CDR1 MNHEY and CDR2 SVGAGI. Deletions cut 2 bases from V and 2 bases from J, with 4 bases between. This CDR3 has 13 amino acids. The DNA of the CDR3 is TGTGCCAGCAGTTACGACGGCAATCAGCCCCAGCATTTT. This codes for CASSYDGNQPQHF.